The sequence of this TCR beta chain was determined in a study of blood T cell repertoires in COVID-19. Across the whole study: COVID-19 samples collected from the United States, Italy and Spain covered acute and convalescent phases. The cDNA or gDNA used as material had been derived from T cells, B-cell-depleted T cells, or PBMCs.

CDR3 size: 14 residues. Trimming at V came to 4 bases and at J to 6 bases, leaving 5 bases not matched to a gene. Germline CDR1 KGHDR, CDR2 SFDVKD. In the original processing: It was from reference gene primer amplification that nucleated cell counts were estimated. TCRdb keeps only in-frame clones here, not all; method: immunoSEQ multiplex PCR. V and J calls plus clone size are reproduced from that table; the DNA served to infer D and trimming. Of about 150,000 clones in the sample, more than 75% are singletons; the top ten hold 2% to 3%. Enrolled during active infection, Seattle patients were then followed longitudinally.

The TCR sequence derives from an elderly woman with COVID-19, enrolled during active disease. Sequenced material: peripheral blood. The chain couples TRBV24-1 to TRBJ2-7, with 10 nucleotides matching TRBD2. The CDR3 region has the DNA TGTGCCACCAGTGAAGGGCTAGCGGGAGCCGAGCAGTACTTC. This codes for CATSEGLAGAEQYF.